This T cell receptor beta chain was obtained from a study of human T cells and chemical hapten exposure. This clonotype was observed at least ten times. As for time point: healthy volunteer bleed at 6 weeks. Total RNA extraction was carried out from unfractionated whole blood. The V segment lost 5 bases and the J segment 0 bases; nucleotides outside the gene matches: 12. The CDR3 consists of 19 residues. Germline V CDR1 and CDR2: SGHTA, FQGNSA. Attachment of unique molecular identifiers to individual cDNA molecules was performed in the library. In TCRdb, the RACE reads were re-called with MiXCR into one record per CDR3 protein. Of roughly 43,000 distinct CDR3 sequences detected, about 4% appear once; the ten largest clones hold around 6%.

The sequence derives from a human donor in good health. Some clones in this sample may be carry-over from other donors' samples. The V gene is TRBV7-2, the J gene TRBJ2-3; 12 bases line up with TRBD2. The material sequenced was whole blood. The CDR3 coding sequence is TGTGCCAGCAGCCCGGGACTAGCGGGCCCCGGCCTGAGCACAGATACGCAGTATTTT. Translated, it gives CASSPGLAGPGLSTDTQYF.